The entry below gives a single T cell receptor (beta chain) sequence along with its context. What it recognizes is unknown. It was with a sample-barcoded 5' primer and a J-beta primer mix that a second PCR of roughly 7 to 12 cycles was run. TCRdb passed the 5' RACE reads through MiXCR, listing each CDR3 protein once. The table has roughly 1,000,000 distinct CDR3 sequences, almost 25% seen once; the top ten hold around 0.75%. The sample belongs to a study of blood T cells in healthy people across ages. General study findings and limits: Both higher diversity and more naive CD4+ cells marked long-lived donors when set against aged donors.

In germline, CDR1 is KGHDR, CDR2 SFDVKD. CDR3 length: 11 amino acids. Trimming took off 2 bases at V and 11 bases at J, with 7 bases between the two ends. A further study also used this sample, focusing on T cells of mothers and their children.

This chain links TRBV24-1 with TRBJ2-3; D is unclear. The source material was blood. The sequence came from a girl aged 2 to 9 in good health. The CDR3 coding sequence is TGTGCCACCAGTGATTCCGATTTGCAGTATTTT. This translates into CATSDSDLQYF.